This T cell receptor (beta chain) was sequenced for a study of blood T cells in healthy people across ages. Study-level background: For every two T cells, template switching captured about one barcoded beta molecule.

For the second PCR, which ran for 7 to 11 cycles, a sample-barcoded 5' primer and a J-beta primer mix were used. Each cDNA molecule, via a template-switch adaptor with 12 random nucleotides, was tagged. MiXCR was run by TCRdb on the 5' RACE reads, yielding one entry per CDR3 protein. The profile covers 720,000 or so distinct CDR3 sequences, with approximately 40% appearing a single time and approximately 31% taken by the ten largest. CDR3 length: 14 residues. The germline V gene encodes CDR1 SGDLS and CDR2 YYNGEE. Unmatched junction bases numbered 6, after V lost 4 bases and J lost 4 bases. Overall study findings and caveats: Significant beta diversity loss was already apparent by age around 36, declining roughly linearly.

A few counts support this clonotype. The antigen is unknown. This clonotype was sampled from a man older than 75 in good health. Material for sequencing was blood. The V and J genes are TRBV9 and TRBJ1-2; 8 bases map to TRBD1. The CDR3 nucleotides are TGTGCCAGCAGCCGGGGACAGGCGACCTATGGCTACACCTTC. As protein: CASSRGQATYGYTF.